This TCR beta chain emerged from a study of technical replicates of blood from a few donors (dated by TCRdb to 2016 to 2017). Points on this clone: It has no known antigen specificity. Per-base qualities were not stored, and no clone one base away is much larger.

Via the germline V gene (reference sequence), CDR1 is MNHEY and CDR2 SMNVEV. The CDR3 covers 14 residues, taking in both the cysteine and the phenylalanine. The retained sequence is limited to the CDR3, 42 bases, with the frame set at the first base. Here V drops 0 bases and J drops 4 bases, and the junction holds 1 base not matched to any gene. The library came from the immunoSEQ multiplex PCR assay. In its TCRdb copy, this immuneACCESS table keeps in-frame sequences only and misses some clones. Where compared with another copy, unresolved V genes explain less than half of these, and the others have no known cause. This sample lists 74,000 or so clones; over 80% were detected once. Roughly 0.27% of the sample belongs to the ten largest clones.

The receptor was isolated from a human donor in good health. Sequencing was done on a sample of T cells isolated from PBMCs. The chain is encoded by TRBV27 joined to TRBJ2-7, and TRBD2 aligns with 9 junction nucleotides. The nucleotide sequence reads TGTGCCAGCAGTTTATCAACTAGCGGGTACGAGCAGTACTTC. It specifies CASSLSTSGYEQYF.